What follows describes a single T cell receptor beta chain. V was clipped by 7 bases and J by 7 bases; unmatched bases: 12. CDR1 and CDR2 from the germline V gene are ENHRY and SYGVKD. The CDR3 has 15 residues. The repertoire was sequenced with immunoSEQ multiplex PCR; TCRdb's copy has only in-frame clones and lacks some. Of approximately 170,000 clones in the sample, just under 85% were seen once. The record originates from a study of cytomegalovirus exposure and HLA in healthy donors. Across the whole study: Later, an analysis reported that the 130 or so validation repertoires had used the same platform as the approximately 660 first-cohort repertoires.

The approximately 120-subject validation cohort, separate from the approximately 670-subject first cohort, included the donors. V and J are TRBV10-3 and TRBJ2-1, with 8 bases matching TRBD2. Sequenced sample: PBMCs. The receptor was derived from a man aged 25-45 years in good health and CMV-seropositive. CDR3 nucleotides: TGTGCCATCAATACGGCGGCCCCGGGGGGGAATGAGCAGTTCTTC. Translated: CAINTAAPGGNEQFF.